This TCR beta chain is drawn from a study of T cells in tumors after PD-1 blockade (dated by TCRdb to the late 2010s). Study-wide context: Patients with prior checkpoint blockade, systemic immunosuppressant use, or recent radiotherapy or other anti-cancer therapy within 4 weeks were excluded. Treatment consisted of either cemiplimab 350 mg every 2 weeks or pembrolizumab 200 mg every 3 weeks. RECIST version 1.1 was used to assess clinical response. Paired single-cell RNA and TCR sequencing was done in the study on site-matched tumors from patients with BCC or SCC, both before and after anti-PD-1 therapy. Some patients also continued taking vismodegib 150 mg daily during anti-PD-1 treatment. On average, tumor samples had some 26,000 TCR templates (range about 550-100,000) and thousands of unique clonotypes, roughly 20-fold deeper than single-cell TCR sequencing. General findings and caveats noted by the study authors: Exhausted CD8+ clones expanded after therapy were mostly novel clonotypes undetected pre-treatment, suggesting clonal replacement rather than reinvigoration of pre-existing clones. In squamous cell carcinoma, around 46% of expanded exhausted clones were novel, compared with around 29% of other expanded CD8+ clones. About 40% of TCR clonotypes from the tumor were detected in blood, and certain novel exhausted tumor clones were present in blood collected before treatment, which suggests recruitment from the periphery. Clonal replacement appeared only between pre- and post-treatment samples, not between two pre-treatment samples, arguing against biopsy timing or location artifacts. The source of novel T cell clones was not identified, and lymphoid organs or rare unexpanded clones within the tumor or the tumor periphery could be included among the possible sources.

Deep TCRbeta sequencing was performed with the immunoSEQ platform. The authors' pipeline ran thus. Only productive rearrangements were exported from the immunoSEQ Analyzer for further analysis. A two-sided binomial test with a Bonferroni-corrected P below 0.01 was used to identify clones that significantly expanded or contracted between timepoints. Bulk TCRbeta clonotypes were assigned T cell phenotypes by matching to single-cell RNA+TCR-seq clones sharing the same TCRbeta sequence. Clone enrichment in tumor was computed as tumor frequency divided by PBMC frequency from bulk TCR sequencing. TCRs were sorted with GLIPH into specificity groups, meaning clusters of distinct TCRs that share CDR3 motifs and likely recognize common antigens. Held by TCRdb, this immuneACCESS table contains in-frame sequences only and omits some clones. Under half of the omission traces to an unresolved V gene where checked; the cause of the rest is unknown. V and J calls and clone size follow that table, whereas D and trimming were derived from the DNA. This sample holds 10,000 to 15,000 clones; 55% to 80% were observed only once. More than 25% of the sample goes to the ten largest clones.

In light of the paper, this sample's time point label describes: before anti-PD-1 therapy. Before and after PD-1 blockade, tumor biopsies came from the same primary tumor, making the samples site-matched. For bulk TCRbeta sequencing, genomic DNA was extracted from tumor biopsies or peripheral blood, and input amounts ranged from about 600 ng to 6,500 ng. Bulk TCRbeta sequencing was performed on remaining biopsy material to increase sensitivity for rare clonotypes compared with single-cell TCR sequencing. Every patient had histologically proven advanced or metastatic basal or squamous cell carcinoma and was a poor candidate for surgical resection. Serial tumor biopsies were taken during anti-PD-1 treatment from the 4 patients comprising the squamous cell carcinoma cohort. Fresh biopsies were taken from the primary tumor site, and part of the biopsy material was kept in RNAlater for exome and bulk TCR sequencing.

Turning to this clone: Its antigen has not been determined. No qualities accompany the bases; no much larger clone lies one base away.

Specimen: tumor tissue, collected before anti-PD-1 treatment. This sequence was found in a human donor with cutaneous squamous cell carcinoma.

The nucleotides are TGTGCCACCGGGACAGGGGGCAGGTACGAGCAGTACTTC. The resulting protein is CATGTGGRYEQYF. The V gene is TRBV21-1 and the J gene is TRBJ2-7; TRBD1 is the table's D call, not checked against the DNA. TRBV21-1 is listed as a pseudogene. Inclusive of the bounding cysteine and phenylalanine, the CDR3 is 13 residues long. The entry retains the CDR3 DNA only, 39 bases that are in frame from base 1.